This record covers a single TCR beta chain. No antigen is known for it. This record comes from a study of Tregs in tolerant kidney transplant recipients. Study results and caveats: Some patients' samples used different primers over time, so nucleotide sequences weren't comparable.

Using immunoSEQ multiplex PCR, the repertoire was profiled, and TCRdb retains in-frame clones only, with some absent. The sample shows approximately 93,000 clones, over 85% of them seen only once. This TCR was sampled from a human donor who received a combined kidney and bone marrow transplant. The sample in question was CD4+ T cells from blood, obtained before the transplant.

This chain's CDR3 is CASSLDRGLTQFSGANVLTF. Written as DNA, the CDR3 is TGTGCCAGCAGCCTTGACAGGGGCCTTACCCAATTCTCTGGGGCCAACGTCCTGACTTTC. V is TRBV9 and J is TRBJ2-6; TRBD1 agrees at 8 bases. Germline V gives CDR1 SGDLS, CDR2 YYNGEE. This CDR3 spans 20 amino acids. V gave up 4 bases and J gave up 0 bases; unmatched junction bases: 15.